This entry lists 30 T cell receptor beta chains sequenced from one sample in a study of blood T cells in healthy people across ages. A second about 6 to 12 cycle PCR used barcoded and J-beta primers. MiXCR, applied by TCRdb to the 5' RACE reads, yields one record per CDR3 protein. This sample has around 1,500,000 distinct CDR3 sequences; roughly 45% occur once, and the top ten carry under 8%. The specimen sequenced was blood. The receptors here all came from a woman younger than 30 in good health.

The gene calls are TRBV7-9 and TRBJ2-7, with a weak D call TRBD1 (6 bases). Between the trimmed V and J ends, which lost 1 base and 1 base, there was a span of 17 bases. The CDR3 totals 17 residues. Germline V lookup: CDR1 SEHNR, CDR2 FQNEAQ (reference sequence). In nucleotides, the CDR3 is TGTGCCAGCAGCTTAGTAGGATCAGGGGTGAGGTCCTACGAGCAGTACTTC. Translated: CASSLVGSGVRSYEQYF.

Details on this clonotype: At one end, the junction sequence differs from germline, possibly due to a read error. The genes are TRBV10-3 and TRBJ2-1; 7 nucleotides align to TRBD2. Germline assignment: CDR1 ENHRY and CDR2 SYGVKD. This CDR3 region has 16 residues. The CDR3 DNA follows: TGTGCCATCAGTGAGTCGGGGGGGAGCTCCTGCAATGAGCAGTTCTTC. Protein sequence: CAISESGGSSCNEQFF.

This clonotype was detected ten times or more. The CDR3 sequence is CASSERRWDTEAFF. As DNA, the CDR3 is TGTGCCAGCAGTGAAAGGAGGTGGGACACTGAAGCTTTCTTT. The chain joins TRBV6-1 to TRBJ1-1; D unclear. This CDR3 region has 14 residues. Germline V gene lookup returns CDR1 MNHNS and CDR2 SASEGT. The V and J ends lost 2 bases and 3 bases respectively, with 10 bases between them.

The chain recombines TRBV20-1 with TRBJ2-1; D is possibly TRBD2 (6 bases). The CDR3 totals 14 residues. Germline V lookup: CDR1 DFQATT, CDR2 SNEGSKA (reference sequence). The V end was cut by 6 bases, the J end by 3 bases, with 15 bases between. CDR3 bases: TGCAGTGCCGCGCCGGGACTCGACTACAATGAGCAGTTCTTC. It is translated as CSAAPGLDYNEQFF.

The J gene is TRBJ2-4, the V gene TRBV7-8; D unclear. Trimming removed 0 bases from V and 13 bases from J, with 13 bases in between. Germline CDR1 SGHVS, CDR2 FQNEAQ. This CDR3 region has 13 residues. The CDR3: CASSLAPALEQYF. The CDR3, as DNA: TGTGCCAGCAGCTTAGCGCCGGCTCTGGAGCAGTACTTC.

The sample holds a few counts of this clonotype. This chain links TRBV7-9 with TRBJ2-1, with unresolved D. Germline V gene lookup returns CDR1 SEHNR and CDR2 FQNEAQ (reference sequence). The CDR3 runs to 13 residues. V was pared by 4 bases and J by 8 bases, with 12 bases between. CDR3: CASSSVGHYEQFF. CDR3 DNA: TGTGCCAGCAGCTCGGTAGGGCACTATGAGCAGTTCTTC.

The V gene is TRBV5-1, the J gene TRBJ1-2; no definite D call. Trimming stripped 0 bases from V and 2 bases from J, with 8 bases between. This CDR3 is 14 amino acids long. CDR1 SGHRS and CDR2 YFSETQ come from the germline V gene. The CDR3 sequence: CASSLGELNYGYTF. The CDR3 nucleotides read TGCGCCAGCAGCTTGGGGGAGCTCAACTATGGCTACACCTTC.

The chain's CDR3 is CASSLILNGASSTDTQYF. DNA of the CDR3: TGTGCCAGCAGTTTAATTCTTAACGGGGCGTCTAGCACAGATACGCAGTATTTT. The genes are TRBV12-3 or TRBV12-4 and TRBJ2-3, with D perhaps being TRBD1 or TRBD2 (5 bases each). Trimming took off 2 bases at V and 0 bases at J, with 18 bases between the two ends. The CDR3 is 18 amino acids.

This clonotype was picked up a small number of times. The chain links TRBV6-6 to TRBJ2-1; D ambiguous. The CDR3 has 16 residues. CDR1 and CDR2 from the germline V gene are MNHNY and SVGAGI (reference sequence). Trimming took off 4 bases at V and 0 bases at J, with 13 bases between the two ends. This CDR3 reads CASSSNEQSSYNEQFF. The CDR3 DNA sequence: TGTGCCAGCAGTTCGAATGAGCAAAGCTCCTACAATGAGCAGTTCTTC.

The chain couples TRBV12-3 or TRBV12-4 to TRBJ2-7, with D tentatively TRBD1 (6 bases). V gave up 6 bases and J gave up 3 bases, with 18 bases separating them. CDR3 length: 15 residues. CDR3 amino acids: CASSWGQGQNYEQYF. The CDR3 region has the DNA TGTGCCAGCAGCTGGGGTCAGGGACAAAACTACGAGCAGTACTTC.

CDR3 DNA sequence: TGTGCCAGCAGCTGGACAGGGGATGAGCAGTTCTTC. This encodes CASSWTGDEQFF. The gene calls are TRBV5-5 and TRBJ2-1; TRBD1 matches 9 bases. V lost 3 bases and J lost 8; bases outside the gene matches: 0. CDR3 length: 12 residues. Germline lookup yields CDR1 SGHKS and CDR2 YYEKEE (reference sequence).

V is TRBV12-3 or TRBV12-4 and J is TRBJ1-1; the D is unclear. The CDR3 is 12 amino acids. V lost 3 bases, J lost 10 bases, and 12 bases lay in between. The CDR3 DNA sequence: TGTGCCAGCAGTTTGGGGAATAAGGTAGCTTTCTTT. It encodes CASSLGNKVAFF.

The chain uses TRBV20-1 and TRBJ2-2; D is unclear. CDR1 is DFQATT, CDR2 SNEGSKA, per germline (reference sequence). The CDR3 covers 16 residues. V was shortened by 0 bases and J by 1 base, with 12 bases between the two germline ends. CDR3: CSARDRKRLNTGELFF. The CDR3 nucleotides read TGCAGTGCTAGAGATCGGAAGCGCTTGAACACCGGGGAGCTGTTTTTT.

The rearrangement uses TRBV20-1 and TRBJ1-2; no definite D call. Deletions cut 2 bases from V and 4 bases from J, with 11 bases between. CDR1 is DFQATT and CDR2 is SNEGSKA in the germline V gene (reference sequence). The CDR3 sequence is 13 residues long. The CDR3 loop is CSARSSEGYGYTF. CDR3 coding DNA: TGCAGTGCTAGATCCTCCGAAGGCTATGGCTACACCTTC.

The chain has TRBV14 and TRBJ1-1; D is uncertain. The CDR3 runs 15 residues. The V and J ends lost 3 bases and 1 base respectively, with 12 bases between them. Germline V gene sequence: CDR1 SGHDN, CDR2 FVKESK. CDR3 nucleotides: TGTGCCAGCAGCCAGGAAGGGTATGCGAACACTGAAGCTTTCTTT. It specifies CASSQEGYANTEAFF.

This chain uses TRBV19 with TRBJ2-1; D tentatively fits TRBD1 or TRBD2 (5 bases each). The CDR3 is made up of 15 amino acids. Trimming removed 3 bases from V and 6 bases from J, with 15 bases in between. Germline CDR1 is LNHDA and CDR2 is SQIVND (reference sequence). This CDR3 reads CASSIFGTDGNEQFF. In DNA, the CDR3 is TGTGCCAGTAGTATTTTCGGGACGGACGGCAATGAGCAGTTCTTC.

The rearrangement links TRBV20-1 to TRBJ2-5; weak D call: TRBD2 (6 bases). The last part of the DNA fits TRBJ2-7 better; the J call may be wrong. The CDR3 totals 15 residues. Germline-derived CDR1 and CDR2 are DFQATT and SNEGSKA (reference sequence). CDR3: CSARDGGAVADEQYF. The DNA of the CDR3 is TGCAGTGCTAGAGACGGAGGGGCCGTCGCTGACGAGCAGTACTTC.

This clonotype has only a few counts. The chain recombines TRBV4-1 with TRBJ2-3, with 9 bases that match TRBD2. From germline, CDR1 is MGHRA and CDR2 YSYEKL. With 2 bases clipped from V and 0 bases from J, the junction kept 6 bases outside the gene matches. CDR3 length: 17 residues. In nucleotides, the CDR3 is TGCGCCAGCAGCCAAATCCTAGCGGGGATTAGCACAGATACGCAGTATTTT. This encodes CASSQILAGISTDTQYF.

The V and J genes are TRBV2 and TRBJ2-4, with D possibly matching TRBD1 (5 bases). This CDR3 is built from 15 residues. V gave up 2 bases and J gave up 5 bases, with 13 bases separating them. Germline V gene data show CDR1 as SNHLY and CDR2 as FYNNEI. Written as DNA, the CDR3 is TGTGCCAGCAGTGAAACGCGCCCGACAGAAAACATTCAGTACTTC. It codes for CASSETRPTENIQYF.

The chain couples TRBV6-1 to TRBJ2-5, with 7 positions matching TRBD2. Germline V gives CDR1 MNHNS, CDR2 SASEGT. Unmatched junction bases numbered 10, after V lost 7 bases and J lost 2 bases. The CDR3 extends over 15 amino acids. CDR3 loop: CASTQERDRQETQYF. CDR3 in DNA: TGTGCCAGCACCCAAGAGCGGGATCGGCAAGAGACCCAGTACTTC.

This clonotype has more than one count but fewer than ten. The chain joins TRBV20-1 to TRBJ2-5; 10 nucleotides match TRBD1. Germline assignment: CDR1 DFQATT and CDR2 SNEGSKA (reference sequence). Germline trimming cut 5 bases from V and 4 bases from J; bases unmatched to any gene: 4. The length of the CDR3 is 13 residues. The CDR3 is CSALGTGAETQYF. In nucleotides, the CDR3 is TGCAGTGCTTTGGGGACAGGGGCAGAGACCCAGTACTTC.

This clonotype occurred many times. This rearrangement joins TRBV10-3 to TRBJ2-5, with unresolved D. The V and J ends lost 8 bases and 2 bases respectively, with 3 bases between them. Germline V gene sequence: CDR1 ENHRY, CDR2 SYGVKD. The CDR3 covers 10 residues. The CDR3 is CAIGQETQYF. The CDR3 DNA reads TGTGCCATCGGGCAAGAGACCCAGTACTTC.

This chain links TRBV27 with TRBJ1-2; 10 bases are a match to TRBD1. Per germline, CDR1 MNHEY and CDR2 SMNVEV (reference sequence). The CDR3 consists of 17 residues. V was pared by 6 bases and J by 4 bases, with 14 bases of the junction left unmatched. CDR3 in amino acids: CASSVGQGLGVAYGYTF. CDR3 coding DNA: TGTGCCAGCAGCGTGGGACAGGGGTTGGGGGTGGCCTATGGCTACACCTTC.

This clonotype came up a few times. The J gene is TRBJ1-1, the V gene TRBV7-9; D possibly corresponds to TRBD1 (5 bases). There are 14 residues in the CDR3. The germline V and J ends were trimmed by 8 bases and 4 bases, with 17 bases remaining between them. Germline lookup yields CDR1 SEHNR and CDR2 FQNEAQ (reference sequence). CDR3 bases: TGTGCCAGCTCTTACGTAGGAGGGGTCACTGAAGCTTTCTTT. Protein sequence: CASSYVGGVTEAFF.

The gene calls are TRBV2 and TRBJ1-5, with TRBD1 matching over 9 bases. Germline V gene lookup returns CDR1 SNHLY and CDR2 FYNNEI. The CDR3 is 14 residues long. Trimming at V came to 8 bases and at J to 3 bases, leaving 5 bases not matched to a gene. Here the CDR3 reads CASGRDRVNQPQHF. The DNA for the CDR3 is TGTGCCAGCGGAAGGGACAGGGTCAATCAGCCCCAGCATTTT.

This clonotype was seen more than once but under ten times. This chain uses TRBV5-1 with TRBJ2-1; tentatively, D is TRBD1 or TRBD2 (5 bases each). Germline V lookup: CDR1 SGHRS, CDR2 YFSETQ. The CDR3 totals 16 residues. V was cut by 4 bases and J by 8 bases, with 22 bases left in between. The CDR3, as DNA: TGCGCCAGCAGCCCTTCCGGGACCCGCGTAGGCGATGAGCAGTTCTTC. Encoded protein: CASSPSGTRVGDEQFF.

This clonotype was observed many times. The rearrangement joins TRBV7-6 to TRBJ1-2; tentative D call: TRBD1 (5 bases). CDR3 length equals 14 residues. Germline CDR1 SGHVS, CDR2 FNYEAQ. The ends were cut back, 5 bases at V and 1 base at J, with 11 bases in the middle. CDR3 in amino acids: CASSPSGGNYGYTF. CDR3 nucleotide sequence: TGTGCCAGCAGCCCAAGTGGGGGTAACTATGGCTACACCTTC.

The chain is built from TRBV9 and TRBJ2-6, with D unclear. Trimming took 9 bases from V and 5 from J, leaving 30 bases between them. The CDR3 has 19 amino acids. The germline V gene has CDR1 SGDLS and CDR2 YYNGEE. CDR3 DNA sequence: TGTGCCAACTTTGGATGGTGGAGCAGAGACCAGAGTAGGGCCAACGTCCTGACTTTC. Translated: CANFGWWSRDQSRANVLTF.

This chain joins TRBV20-1 and TRBJ1-2; the match to TRBD1 covers 7 bases. The CDR3 runs to 12 residues. After removal of 5 bases from V and 8 bases from J, the junction contained 8 bases not matched to a gene. CDR1 is DFQATT, CDR2 SNEGSKA, per germline (reference sequence). The CDR3: CSASQGLGGYTF. The DNA of the CDR3 is TGCAGTGCTTCACAGGGGCTCGGCGGCTACACCTTC.

The V gene is TRBV27, the J gene TRBJ2-1; D is unclear. This CDR3 spans 12 amino acids. Looked up from germline, CDR1 is MNHEY and CDR2 is SMNVEV (reference sequence). V was cut by 6 bases and J by 5 bases, with 8 bases left in between. The CDR3 spells CASRRSHNEQFF. DNA for the CDR3: TGTGCCAGCAGACGGTCCCACAATGAGCAGTTCTTC.